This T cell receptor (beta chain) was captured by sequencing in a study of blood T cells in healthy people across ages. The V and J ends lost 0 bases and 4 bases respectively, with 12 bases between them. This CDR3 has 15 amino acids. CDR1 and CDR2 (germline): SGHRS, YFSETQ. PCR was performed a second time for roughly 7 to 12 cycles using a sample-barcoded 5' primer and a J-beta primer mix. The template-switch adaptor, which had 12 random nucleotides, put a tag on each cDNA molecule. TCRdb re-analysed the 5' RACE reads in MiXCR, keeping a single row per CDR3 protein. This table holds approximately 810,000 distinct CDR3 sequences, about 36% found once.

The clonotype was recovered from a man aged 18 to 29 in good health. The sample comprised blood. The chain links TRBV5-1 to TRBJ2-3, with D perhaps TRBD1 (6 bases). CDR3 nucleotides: TGCGCCAGCAGCTTGGTGGGCAGGGGCCCAGATACGCAGTATTTT. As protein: CASSLVGRGPDTQYF.